The clone carrying this T cell receptor beta chain was counted at least ten times. The antigen remains undetermined. This record comes from a study of metastatic and nonmetastatic thyroid tumors. Study-wide background: The comparison covered peripheral blood and tumor or nodule tissue in malignant and benign thyroid patients.

Methods used by the authors: Differences in CDR3 between clinicopathological groups were drawn on to build a classifier intended to discriminate distant-metastatic papillary thyroid cancer patients. MiXCR reprocessed the PCR reads for TCRdb. For this entry, the V and J calls and clone size follow TCRdb and not the study's own pipeline. This table holds roughly 53,000 clones, approximately 22% found once. Study conclusions and caveats: According to reports, the diversity of TCR beta was significantly higher in malignant thyroid tumors than in benign nodules, and this held in both blood and tumor samples.

Patients had received no treatment of any kind before thyroid surgery. The CDR3 length is 14 residues. V was cut by 4 bases and J by 7 bases, with 14 bases left in between. CDR1 SGHVS and CDR2 FNYEAQ come from the germline V gene. The sample consisted of blood. V usage is TRBV7-6 and J usage is TRBJ2-1, with unresolved D. The clonotype was recovered from a female donor with papillary thyroid cancer or a benign thyroid nodule (not recorded which). Some clones in this sample may be carry-over from other donors' samples. CDR3 DNA sequence: TGTGCCAGCAGCTCTAACCCGGACGCGAATGAGCAGTTCTTC. It yields the protein CASSSNPDANEQFF.